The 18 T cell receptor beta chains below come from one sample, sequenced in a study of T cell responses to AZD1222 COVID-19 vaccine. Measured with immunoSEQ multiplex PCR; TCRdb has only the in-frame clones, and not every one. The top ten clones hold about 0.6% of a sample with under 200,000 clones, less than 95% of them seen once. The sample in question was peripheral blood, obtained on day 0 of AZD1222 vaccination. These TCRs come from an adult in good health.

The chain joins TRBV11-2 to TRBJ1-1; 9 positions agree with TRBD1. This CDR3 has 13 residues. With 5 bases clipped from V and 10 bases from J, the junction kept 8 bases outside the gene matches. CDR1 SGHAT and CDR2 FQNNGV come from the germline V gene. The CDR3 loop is CASSLRDREGAFF. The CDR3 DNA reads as TGTGCCAGCAGCCTCCGGGACAGGGAAGGAGCTTTCTTT.

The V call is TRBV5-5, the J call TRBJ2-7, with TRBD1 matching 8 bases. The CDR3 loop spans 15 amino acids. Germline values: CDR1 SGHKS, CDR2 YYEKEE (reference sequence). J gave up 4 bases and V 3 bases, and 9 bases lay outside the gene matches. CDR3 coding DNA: TGTGCCAGCAGCTACCGGGCAGGGGGCTCTTACGAGCAGTACTTC. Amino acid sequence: CASSYRAGGSYEQYF. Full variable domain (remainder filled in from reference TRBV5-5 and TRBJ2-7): DAGVTQSPTHLIKTRGQQVTLRCSPISGHKSVSWYQQVLGQGPQFIFQYYEKEERGRGNFPDRFSARQFPNYSSELNVNALLLGDSALYLCASSYRAGGSYEQYFGPGTRLTVT.

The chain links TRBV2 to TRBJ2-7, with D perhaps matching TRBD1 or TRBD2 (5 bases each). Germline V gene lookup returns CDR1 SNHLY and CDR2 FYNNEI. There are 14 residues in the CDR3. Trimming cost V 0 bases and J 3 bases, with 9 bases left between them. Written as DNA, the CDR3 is TGTGCCAGCAGTGAAGCTACAGGACTCTACGAGCAGTACTTC. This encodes CASSEATGLYEQYF.

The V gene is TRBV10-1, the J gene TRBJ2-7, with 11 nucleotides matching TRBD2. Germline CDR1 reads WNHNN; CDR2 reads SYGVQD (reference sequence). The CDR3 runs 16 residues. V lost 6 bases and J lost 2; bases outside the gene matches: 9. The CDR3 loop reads CASRVAGGPIPYEQYF. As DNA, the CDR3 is TGCGCCAGCAGGGTAGCGGGAGGGCCTATTCCCTACGAGCAGTACTTC.

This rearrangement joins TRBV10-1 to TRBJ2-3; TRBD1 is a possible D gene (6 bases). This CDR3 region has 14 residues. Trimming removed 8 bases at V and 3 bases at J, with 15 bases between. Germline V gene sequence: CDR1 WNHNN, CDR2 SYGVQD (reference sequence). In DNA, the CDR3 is TGCGCCAGCCTCCAGGGGTCCAAGACAGATACGCAGTATTTT. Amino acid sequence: CASLQGSKTDTQYF.

The CDR3 region is CASRPGDPNTEAFF. The CDR3, as DNA: TGTGCCAGCCGTCCCGGGGACCCGAACACTGAAGCTTTCTTT. This rearrangement joins TRBV6-5 to TRBJ1-1; D may be TRBD1 (5 bases). V was trimmed by 8 bases and J by 1 base, leaving 14 bases between them. The CDR3 length is 14 residues. CDR1 MNHEY and CDR2 SVGAGI come from the germline V gene.

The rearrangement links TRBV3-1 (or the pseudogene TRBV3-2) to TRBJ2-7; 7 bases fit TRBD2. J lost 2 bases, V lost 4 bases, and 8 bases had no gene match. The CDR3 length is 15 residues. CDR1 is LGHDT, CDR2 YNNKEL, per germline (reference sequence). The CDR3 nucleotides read TGTGCCAGCAGCCCAGCTCCCAGCGGGGCCTACGAGCAGTACTTC. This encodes CASSPAPSGAYEQYF.

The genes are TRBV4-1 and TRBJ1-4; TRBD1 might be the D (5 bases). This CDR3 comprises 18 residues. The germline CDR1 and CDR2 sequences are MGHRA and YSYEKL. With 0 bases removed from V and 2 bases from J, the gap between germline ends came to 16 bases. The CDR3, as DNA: TGCGCCAGCAGCCAAGATCTTATCCGGGGGGGGACTAATGAAAAACTGTTTTTT. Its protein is CASSQDLIRGGTNEKLFF.

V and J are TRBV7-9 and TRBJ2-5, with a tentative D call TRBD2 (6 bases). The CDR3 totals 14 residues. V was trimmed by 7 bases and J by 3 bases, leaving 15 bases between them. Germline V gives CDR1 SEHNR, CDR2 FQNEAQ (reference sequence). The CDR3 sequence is CASTRLVGKETQYF. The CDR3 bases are TGTGCCAGCACCCGACTAGTGGGTAAAGAGACCCAGTACTTC.

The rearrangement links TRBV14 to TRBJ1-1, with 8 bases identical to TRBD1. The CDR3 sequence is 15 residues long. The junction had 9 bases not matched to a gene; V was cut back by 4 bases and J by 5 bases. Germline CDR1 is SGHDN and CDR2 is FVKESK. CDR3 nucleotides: TGTGCCAGCAGCCCACAACTTACAGGGGGAACTGAAGCTTTCTTT. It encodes CASSPQLTGGTEAFF. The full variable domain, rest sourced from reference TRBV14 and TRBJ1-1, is EAGVTQFPSHSVIEKGQTVTLRCDPISGHDNLYWYRRVMGKEIKFLLHFVKESKQDESGMPNNRFLAERTGGTYSTLKVQPAELEDSGVYFCASSPQLTGGTEAFFGQGTRLTVV.

The CDR3 region is CASRSDFGETQYF. In nucleotides, the CDR3 is TGTGCCAGCAGGTCGGACTTTGGAGAGACCCAGTACTTC. The chain has TRBV2 and TRBJ2-5; TRBD2 might be the D (5 bases). Germline CDR1 SNHLY, CDR2 FYNNEI. The V gene lost 6 bases and the J gene lost 4 bases, with 12 bases spanning the gap. This CDR3 is built from 13 residues. The full variable domain, its missing parts supplied by reference TRBV2 and TRBJ2-5, is EPEVTQTPSHQVTQMGQEVILRCVPISNHLYFYWYRQILGQKVEFLVSFYNNEISEKSEIFDDQFSVERPDGSNFTLKIRSTKLEDSAMYFCASRSDFGETQYFGPGTRLLVL.

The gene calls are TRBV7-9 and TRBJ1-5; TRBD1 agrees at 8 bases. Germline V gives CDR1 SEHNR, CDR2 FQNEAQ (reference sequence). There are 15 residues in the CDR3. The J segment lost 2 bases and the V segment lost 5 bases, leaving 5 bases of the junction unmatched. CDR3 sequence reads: CASSQDRGRNQPQHF. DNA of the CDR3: TGTGCCAGCAGCCAAGACAGGGGCCGCAATCAGCCCCAGCATTTT.

CDR3 sequence: CASSEAYTGRGGTEAFF. The CDR3 nucleotides are TGTGCCAGCAGTGAAGCTTATACGGGGAGAGGCGGCACTGAAGCTTTCTTT. The chain uses TRBV6-1 and TRBJ1-1, with D hard to call. The CDR3 runs 17 residues. The germline CDR1 and CDR2 sequences are MNHNS and SASEGT. V lost 0 bases, J lost 4 bases, and 18 bases lay in between.

CDR3 in amino acids: CASSFSVWETQYF. The CDR3 DNA sequence: TGTGCCAGCAGTTTCAGTGTCTGGGAGACCCAGTACTTC. The chain joins TRBV7-9 to TRBJ2-5, with D unresolved. Looked up from germline, CDR1 is SEHNR and CDR2 is FQNEAQ (reference sequence). The CDR3 is made up of 13 amino acids. Trimming cost V 6 bases and J 5 bases, with 13 bases left between them.

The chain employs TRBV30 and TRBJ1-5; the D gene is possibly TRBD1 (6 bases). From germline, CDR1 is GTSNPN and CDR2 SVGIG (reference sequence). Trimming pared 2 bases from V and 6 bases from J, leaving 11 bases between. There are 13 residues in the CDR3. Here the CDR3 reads CAWSTRGGQPQHF. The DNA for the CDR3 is TGTGCCTGGAGTACCAGAGGGGGTCAGCCCCAGCATTTT.

The CDR3 DNA is TGTGCCAGCAGCCTAGGGGACAGGGGTAACTATGGCTACACCTTC. It codes for CASSLGDRGNYGYTF. This sequence joins TRBV7-9 and TRBJ1-2; 10 nucleotides line up with TRBD1. V gave up 5 bases and J gave up 1 base; unmatched junction bases: 4. CDR1 is SEHNR and CDR2 is FQNEAQ in the germline V gene (reference sequence). The CDR3 has 15 amino acids. The variable domain in full, with the rest retrieved from reference TRBV7-9 and TRBJ1-2, is DTGVSQNPRHKITKRGQNVTFRCDPISEHNRLYWYRQTLGQGPEFLTYFQNEAQLEKSRLLSDRFSAERPKGSFSTLEIQRTEQGDSAMYLCASSLGDRGNYGYTFGSGTRLTVV.

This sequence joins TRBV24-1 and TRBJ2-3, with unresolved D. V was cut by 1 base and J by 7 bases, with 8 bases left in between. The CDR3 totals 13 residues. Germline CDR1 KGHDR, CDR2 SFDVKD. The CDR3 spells CATSDFAGNTQYF. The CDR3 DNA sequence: TGTGCCACCAGTGATTTCGCCGGCAATACGCAGTATTTT.

CDR3 DNA: TGCGCCAGCAGTACCCGGGACAGCTCCTACGAGCAGTACTTC. This gives the protein CASSTRDSSYEQYF. The chain carries TRBV10-2 and TRBJ2-7; 7 bases agree with TRBD1. This CDR3 region has 14 residues. The V and J ends lost 5 bases and 0 bases, in that order; junction bases with no gene match: 4. Germline V CDR1 and CDR2: WSHSY, SAAADI.